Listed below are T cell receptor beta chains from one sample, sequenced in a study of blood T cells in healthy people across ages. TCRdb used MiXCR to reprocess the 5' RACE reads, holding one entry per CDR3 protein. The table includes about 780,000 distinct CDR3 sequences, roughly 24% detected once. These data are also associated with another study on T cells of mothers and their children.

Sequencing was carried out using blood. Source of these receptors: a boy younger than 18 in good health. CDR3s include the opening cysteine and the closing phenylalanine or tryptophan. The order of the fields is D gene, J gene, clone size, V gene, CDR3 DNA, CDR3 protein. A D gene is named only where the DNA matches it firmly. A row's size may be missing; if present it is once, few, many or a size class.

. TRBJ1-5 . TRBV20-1 TGCAGTGCTAGTGGGGGGGAACAGCCCCAGCATTTT CSASGGEQPQHF
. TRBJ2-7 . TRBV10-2 TGCGCCAGCACCGGGACGTCGCCATCCTACGAGCAGTACTTC CASTGTSPSYEQYF
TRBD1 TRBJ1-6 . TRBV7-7 TGTGCTAGCAGCCAGGACGCAGGGGAGGGACAGTATAATTCACCCCTCCACTTT CASSQDAGEGQYNSPLHF
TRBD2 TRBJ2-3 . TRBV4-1 TGCGCCAGCAGCCAAGATAGGCTAGCGGCCCCCAAGGATACGCAGTATTTT CASSQDRLAAPKDTQYF
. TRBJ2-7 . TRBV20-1 TGCAGTGCCCTAGATTTATCGCGAACCTACGAGCAGTACTTC CSALDLSRTYEQYF
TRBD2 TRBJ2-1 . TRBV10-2 TGCGCCAGCAGTGGCCTAGCGGCGAGGTACAATGAGCAGTTCTTC CASSGLAARYNEQFF
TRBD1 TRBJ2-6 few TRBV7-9 TGTGCCAGCAGCCGTCGGGACAGTTCTGGGGCCAACGTCCTGACTTTC CASSRRDSSGANVLTF
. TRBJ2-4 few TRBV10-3 TGTGCCATCGTCGGGTATGGGGCCAAAAACATTCAGTACTTC CAIVGYGAKNIQYF
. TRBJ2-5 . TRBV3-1 TGTGCCAGCAGCCAAGGACTTCAGCGGGTCGTGGAGACCCAGTACTTC CASSQGLQRVVETQYF
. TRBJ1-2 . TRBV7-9 TGTGCCAGCAGCTTAGGAGGGGGTCACTATGGCTACACCTTC CASSLGGGHYGYTF
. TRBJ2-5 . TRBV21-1 TGTGCCAGGGGAGGGGTCCAAGAGACCCAGTACTTC CARGGVQETQYF
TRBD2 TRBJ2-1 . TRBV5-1 TGCGCCAGCAGCTCACCCGGGGGGAATGAGCAGTTCTTC CASSSPGGNEQFF
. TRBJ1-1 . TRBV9 TGTGCCAGCAGCGTATCGGCAGGATCGAACACTGAAGCTTTCTTT CASSVSAGSNTEAFF
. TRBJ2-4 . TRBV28 TGTGCCAGCAGTTTTGGCAGGGGAATAGCCAAAAACATTCAGTACTTC CASSFGRGIAKNIQYF
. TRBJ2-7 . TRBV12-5 TGTGCTAGTGGTTCCGCCTCGGGAAGCGAGCAGTACTTC CASGSASGSEQYF
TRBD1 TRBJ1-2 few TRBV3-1 TGTGCCAGCAGCCAAGGACAGGGGTACTATGGCTACACCTTC CASSQGQGYYGYTF
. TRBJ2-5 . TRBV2 TGTGCCAGCAGTGATAAGGGGAGGGGGTCGCAAGAGACCCAGTACTTC CASSDKGRGSQETQYF
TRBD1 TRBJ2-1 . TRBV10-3 TGTGCCATCCGGAGGCAGGGACAGGGCTACAATGAGCAGTTCTTC CAIRRQGQGYNEQFF
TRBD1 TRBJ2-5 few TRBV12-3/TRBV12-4 TGTGCCAGCAGCGGGACAGGGAGGCAAGAGACCCAGTACTTC CASSGTGRQETQYF
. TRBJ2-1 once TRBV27 TGTGCCAACAGTGGCCTCCTGGGTGAGCAGTTCTTC CANSGLLGEQFF
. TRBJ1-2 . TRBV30 TGTGCCTGGACCGCCGGGGTCTATGGCTACACCTTC CAWTAGVYGYTF
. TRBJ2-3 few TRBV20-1 TGCAGTGCTAGCCCTCAGGGCACGGATACGCAGTATTTT CSASPQGTDTQYF
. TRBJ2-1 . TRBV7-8 TGTGCCAGCAGACCGTTATTCGGTTATGACAATTACAATGAGCAGTTCTTC CASRPLFGYDNYNEQFF
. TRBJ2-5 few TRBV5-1 TGCGCCAGCAGCGCCCGACTAGTCCAAGAGACCCAGTACTTC CASSARLVQETQYF
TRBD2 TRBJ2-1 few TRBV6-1 TGTGCCAGCAGCCTACGTGGGACTAGCGGGGGGGTGAATGAGCAGTTCTTC CASSLRGTSGGVNEQFF